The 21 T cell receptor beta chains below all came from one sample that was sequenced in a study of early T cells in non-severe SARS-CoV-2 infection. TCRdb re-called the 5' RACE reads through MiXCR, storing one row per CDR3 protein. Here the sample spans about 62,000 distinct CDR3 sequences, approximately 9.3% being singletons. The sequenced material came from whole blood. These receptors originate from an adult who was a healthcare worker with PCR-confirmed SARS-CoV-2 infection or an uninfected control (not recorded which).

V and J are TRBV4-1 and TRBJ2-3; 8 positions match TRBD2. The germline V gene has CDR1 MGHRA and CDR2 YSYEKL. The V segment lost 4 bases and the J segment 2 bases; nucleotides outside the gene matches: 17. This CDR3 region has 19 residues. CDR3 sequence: CASSPPQGRGAATTDTQYF. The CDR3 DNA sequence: TGCGCCAGCAGCCCACCCCAAGGGCGGGGGGCCGCAACCACAGATACGCAGTATTTT.

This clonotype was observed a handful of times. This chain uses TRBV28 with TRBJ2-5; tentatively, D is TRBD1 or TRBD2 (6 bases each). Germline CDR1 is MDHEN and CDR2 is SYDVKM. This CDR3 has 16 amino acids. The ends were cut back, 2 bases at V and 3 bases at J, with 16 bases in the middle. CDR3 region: CASSLPHRRDKETQYF. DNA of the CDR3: TGTGCCAGCAGTTTACCCCATCGGCGGGACAAAGAGACCCAGTACTTC.

CDR3 nucleotide sequence: TGTGCCAGCAGCTCGCCACGACAGGGCTATGAGCAGTTCTTC. This translates into CASSSPRQGYEQFF. The chain uses TRBV11-2 and TRBJ2-1; TRBD1 matches at 7 bases. The CDR3 length is 14 residues. After removal of 4 bases from V and 8 bases from J, the junction contained 8 bases not matched to a gene. Per the germline V gene, CDR1 is SGHAT and CDR2 is FQNNGV.

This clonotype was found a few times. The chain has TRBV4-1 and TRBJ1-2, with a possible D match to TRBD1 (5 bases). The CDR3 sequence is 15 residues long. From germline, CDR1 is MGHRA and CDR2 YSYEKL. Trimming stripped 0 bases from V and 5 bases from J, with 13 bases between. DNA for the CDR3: TGCGCCAGCAGCCAAGAGGGTGTTGCAGGGTATGGCTACACCTTC. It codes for CASSQEGVAGYGYTF.

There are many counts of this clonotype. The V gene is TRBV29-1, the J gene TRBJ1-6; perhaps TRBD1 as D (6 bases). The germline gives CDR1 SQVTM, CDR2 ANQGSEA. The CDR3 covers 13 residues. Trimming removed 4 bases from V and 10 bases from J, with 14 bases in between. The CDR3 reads CSVASGVHSPLHF. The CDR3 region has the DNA TGCAGCGTTGCATCAGGGGTGCACTCACCCCTCCACTTT.

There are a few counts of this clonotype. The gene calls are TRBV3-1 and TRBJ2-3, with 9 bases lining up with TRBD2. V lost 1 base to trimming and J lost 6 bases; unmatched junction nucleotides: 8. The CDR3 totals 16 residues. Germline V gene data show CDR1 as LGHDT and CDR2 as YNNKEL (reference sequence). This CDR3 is CASSQAPSGVSDTQYF. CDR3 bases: TGTGCCAGCAGCCAAGCCCCTAGCGGGGTCTCCGATACGCAGTATTTT.

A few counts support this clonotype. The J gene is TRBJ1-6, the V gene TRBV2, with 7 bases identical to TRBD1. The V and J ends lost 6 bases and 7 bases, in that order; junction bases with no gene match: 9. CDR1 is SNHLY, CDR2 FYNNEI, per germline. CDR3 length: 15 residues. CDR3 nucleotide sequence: TGTGCCAGCAGCAACAGGGGTGACGGGAATTCACCCCTCCACTTT. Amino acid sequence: CASSNRGDGNSPLHF.

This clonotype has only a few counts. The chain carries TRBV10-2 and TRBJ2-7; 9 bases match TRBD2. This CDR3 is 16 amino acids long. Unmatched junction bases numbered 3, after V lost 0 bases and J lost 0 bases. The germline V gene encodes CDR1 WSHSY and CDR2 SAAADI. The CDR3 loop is CASSESTSGSSYEQYV. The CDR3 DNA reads TGCGCCAGCAGTGAGTCGACTAGCGGTTCCTCCTACGAGCAGTACGTC.

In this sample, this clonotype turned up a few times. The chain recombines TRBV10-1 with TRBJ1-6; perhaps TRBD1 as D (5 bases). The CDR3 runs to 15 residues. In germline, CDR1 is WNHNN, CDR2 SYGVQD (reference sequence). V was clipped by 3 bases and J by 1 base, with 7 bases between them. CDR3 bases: TGCGCCAGCAGTGAAGGGGCGTCCTATAATTCACCCCTCCACTTT. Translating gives CASSEGASYNSPLHF.

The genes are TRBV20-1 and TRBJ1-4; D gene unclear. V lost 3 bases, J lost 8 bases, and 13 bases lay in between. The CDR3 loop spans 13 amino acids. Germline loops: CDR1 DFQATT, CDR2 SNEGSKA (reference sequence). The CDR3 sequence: CSASPGSAEKLFF. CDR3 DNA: TGCAGTGCTAGTCCCGGGAGCGCCGAAAAACTGTTTTTT.

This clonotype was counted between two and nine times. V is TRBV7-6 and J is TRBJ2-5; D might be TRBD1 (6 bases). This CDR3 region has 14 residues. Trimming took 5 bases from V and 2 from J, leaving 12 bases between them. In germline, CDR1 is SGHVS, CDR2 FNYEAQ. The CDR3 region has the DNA TGTGCCAGCAGCCGATGGGGGCCACAAGAGACCCAGTACTTC. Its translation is CASSRWGPQETQYF.

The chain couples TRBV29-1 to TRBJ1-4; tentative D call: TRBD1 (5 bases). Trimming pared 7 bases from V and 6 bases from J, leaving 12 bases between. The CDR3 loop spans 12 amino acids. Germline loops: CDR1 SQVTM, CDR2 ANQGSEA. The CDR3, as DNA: TGCAGCGGTGCCGGGGGGGATGAAAAACTGTTTTTT. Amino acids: CSGAGGDEKLFF.

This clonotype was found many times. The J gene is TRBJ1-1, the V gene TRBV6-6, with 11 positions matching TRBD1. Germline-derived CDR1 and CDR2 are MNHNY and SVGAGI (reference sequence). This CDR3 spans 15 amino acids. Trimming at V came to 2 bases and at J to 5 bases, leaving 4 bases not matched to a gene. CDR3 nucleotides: TGTGCCAGCAGTTACAGAGGACAGGGGGCAACTGAAGCTTTCTTT. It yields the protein CASSYRGQGATEAFF.

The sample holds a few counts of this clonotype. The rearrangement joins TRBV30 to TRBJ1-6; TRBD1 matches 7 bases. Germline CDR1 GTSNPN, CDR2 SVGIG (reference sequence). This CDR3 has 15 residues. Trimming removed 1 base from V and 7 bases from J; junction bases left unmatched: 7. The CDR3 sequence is CAWSGTGGRNSPLHF. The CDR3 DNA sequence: TGTGCCTGGAGTGGGACAGGAGGTCGAAATTCACCCCTCCACTTT. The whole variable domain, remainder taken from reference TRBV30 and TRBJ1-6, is SQTIHQWPATLVQPVGSPLSLECTVEGTSNPNLYWYRQAAGRGLQLLFYSVGIGQISSEVPQNLSASRPQDRQFILSSKKLLLSDSGFYLCAWSGTGGRNSPLHFGNGTRLTVT.

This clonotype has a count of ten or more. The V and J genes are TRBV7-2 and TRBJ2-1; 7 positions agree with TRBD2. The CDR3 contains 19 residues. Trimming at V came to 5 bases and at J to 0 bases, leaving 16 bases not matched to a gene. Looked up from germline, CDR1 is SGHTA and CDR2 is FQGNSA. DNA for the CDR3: TGTGCCAGCAGCCCCCGGAGCGGCGGGGGTGCGAGCTCCTACAATGAGCAGTTCTTC. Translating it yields CASSPRSGGGASSYNEQFF.

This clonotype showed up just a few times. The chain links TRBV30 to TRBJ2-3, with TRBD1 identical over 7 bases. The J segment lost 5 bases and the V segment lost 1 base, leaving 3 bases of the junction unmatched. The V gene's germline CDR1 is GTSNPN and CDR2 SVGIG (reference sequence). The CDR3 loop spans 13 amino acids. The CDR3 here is CAWSDRGLDTQYF. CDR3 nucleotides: TGTGCCTGGAGTGACAGGGGATTAGATACGCAGTATTTT. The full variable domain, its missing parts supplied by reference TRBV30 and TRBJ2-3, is SQTIHQWPATLVQPVGSPLSLECTVEGTSNPNLYWYRQAAGRGLQLLFYSVGIGQISSEVPQNLSASRPQDRQFILSSKKLLLSDSGFYLCAWSDRGLDTQYFGPGTRLTVL.

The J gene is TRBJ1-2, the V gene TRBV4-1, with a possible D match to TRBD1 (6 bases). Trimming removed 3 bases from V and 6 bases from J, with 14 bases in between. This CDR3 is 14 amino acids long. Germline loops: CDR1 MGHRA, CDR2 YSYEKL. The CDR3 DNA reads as TGCGCCAGCAGCCAGGTACAGGGTAGTGATGGCTACACCTTC. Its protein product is CASSQVQGSDGYTF.

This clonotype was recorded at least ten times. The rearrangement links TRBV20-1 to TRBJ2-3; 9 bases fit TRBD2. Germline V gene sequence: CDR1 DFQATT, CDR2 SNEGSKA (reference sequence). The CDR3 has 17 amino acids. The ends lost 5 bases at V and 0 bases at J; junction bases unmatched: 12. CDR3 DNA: TGCAGTGCTGTTAGCGGGGGAGCCCAAACTAGCACAGATACGCAGTATTTT. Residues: CSAVSGGAQTSTDTQYF.

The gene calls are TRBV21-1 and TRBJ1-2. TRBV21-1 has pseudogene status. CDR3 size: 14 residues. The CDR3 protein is CASSRVHEPTYYTF. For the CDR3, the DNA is TGTGCCAGCAGCAGAGTTCACGAACCGACTTACTACACCTTC.

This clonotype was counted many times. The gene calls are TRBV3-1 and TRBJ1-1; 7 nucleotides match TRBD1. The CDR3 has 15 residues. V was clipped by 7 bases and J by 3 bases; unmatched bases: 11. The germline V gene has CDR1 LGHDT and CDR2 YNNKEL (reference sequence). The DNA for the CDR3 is TGTGCCAGCACCCCAAGTCAGGGGGTGTACACTGAAGCTTTCTTT. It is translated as CASTPSQGVYTEAFF.

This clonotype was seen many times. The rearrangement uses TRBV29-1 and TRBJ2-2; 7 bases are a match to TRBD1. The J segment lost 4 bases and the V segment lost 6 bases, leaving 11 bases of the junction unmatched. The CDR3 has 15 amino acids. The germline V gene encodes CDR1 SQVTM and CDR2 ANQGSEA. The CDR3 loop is CSVELQGRGTGELFF. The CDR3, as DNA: TGCAGCGTGGAGTTACAGGGGCGAGGCACCGGGGAGCTGTTTTTT.